This T cell receptor beta chain originates from a study of identifying expanded T cells in peripheral blood (dated by TCRdb to about 2019). Regarding the complete study: Technical replicates were generated by sequencing separate aliquots of the same genomic DNA pool, and four replicates were compared pairwise.

Reading the germline V gene (reference sequence) gives CDR1 SEHNR and CDR2 FQNEAQ. Trimming costs V 1 base and J 5 bases, and their ends lie 17 bases apart. Spanning cysteine to phenylalanine, the CDR3 consists of 16 amino acids. Of all the DNA, just the CDR3 is kept, 48 bases in frame from base 1. During the collection period, no immune events, such as infections, were documented for the healthy donors. Time-dependent variance in a beta-binomial model of T-cell clone differential abundance was calibrated using healthy-donor blood repertoires as a training cohort. The training cohort included about ten healthy donors, of whom 3 were female and 7 were male. The donors were between roughly 29 and 64 years old, with an average age of roughly 43 years. Whole blood, obtained from a commercial supplier, was collected from each healthy donor at three time points spaced roughly 2 weeks apart. Genomic DNA was extracted from unsorted whole blood for immunosequencing.

TCRbeta CDR3 regions were profiled by bias-controlled multiplex PCR amplification of genomic DNA with the immunoSEQ Assay. The paper's processing steps were these. The absolute abundance of each unique TCRbeta CDR3 region was quantified after sequences were collapsed and filtered. Differential abundance was tested with two models: a binomial (Fisher-equivalent) model and a beta-binomial model that adds time-dependent variance fitted from healthy donors. Clones with fewer than 5 combined templates were excluded, and clones with Benjamini-Hochberg FDR below 0.01 were called differentially abundant. The form v = (b*log(k)+a)^2 was used to model beta-binomial variance as a function of total template count across the two samples. As stored in TCRdb, this immuneACCESS dataset retains in-frame rearrangements with V and J assigned. A fraction of the clones does not appear; measured against another copy, unresolved V genes explain less than half of the discrepancy, and the remainder lacks a known reason. That table furnishes V, J and clone size, whereas the DNA furnished D and trimming. Present in this sample are roughly 86,000 clones, around 83% of which were seen just once. The top ten hold around 4.3% of the sample.

On this clone: Its specific antigen is unknown. The input lacks base qualities; no much larger clone sits a single base away.

What the research found in general, with its limitations: Both the number of clones called differentially abundant and the false-positive rate were significantly reduced by the beta-binomial model across all healthy-donor time intervals. The authors expected biological variance in healthy repertoires might increase further over much longer intervals such as months to years. Approximately 1.2 differentially abundant clones were flagged by the binomial model between technical replicates, whereas about 15 and 18 were flagged over approximately two weeks and four weeks, respectively. Across all healthy donors, variance in clone template counts between approximately two-week samples was found to increase significantly with total template count.

Sequenced input: blood. The V gene is TRBV7-9 and the J gene is TRBJ2-5; the best D guess is TRBD2, with 5 bases matching. This clonotype was obtained from a person between 18 and 70 years old in good health. In nucleotides, the sequence is TGTGCCAGCAGCTTAGGGGAGAACAGTCACTCGGAGACCCAGTACTTC. Its translation reads: CASSLGENSHSETQYF.